The sample holds many counts of the clone carrying this T cell receptor beta chain. Its specificity is not known. The sample is drawn from a study of T cells in Graves' hyperthyroidism and ophthalmopathy. Whole-study findings and limits: Blood also carried most thyroid clonotypes expanded above 0.001. It was a median about seven months before onset that the model predicted ophthalmopathy.

RNA transcripts were the template for amplifying TCR beta CDR3 regions. The HTBI primer set drove a first-round RT-PCR of the TCR CDR3. TCRdb used MiXCR to reprocess the multiplex PCR reads, holding one entry per CDR3 protein. In the table there are a few hundred thousand distinct CDR3 sequences, 15% to 20% of which are singletons. The study excluded patients with uncontrolled infection, other autoimmune disease, pregnancy or lactation. Clinical symptoms, serum thyroxine, TRAb, thyroid ultrasound and orbital computed tomography informed diagnoses. Trimming removed 5 bases from V and 4 bases from J, with 9 bases in between. This CDR3 spans 13 amino acids. Germline V gene lookup returns CDR1 SGHNT and CDR2 YENEEA.

The V and J genes are TRBV11-3 and TRBJ2-1; the D gene is possibly TRBD2 (6 bases). This clonotype was obtained from a woman aged 18 to 35 with Graves' ophthalmopathy. The sequenced sample was blood. CDR3 bases: TGTGCCAGCAGCCACGGGGGATACAATGAGCAGTTCTTC. Protein: CASSHGGYNEQFF.